The 10 T cell receptor beta chains in this list originate from one sample, sequenced in a study of T cell responses to AZD1222 COVID-19 vaccine. Method: immunoSEQ multiplex PCR; TCRdb's copy keeps in-frame clones and lacks some. The sample gives some 130,000 clones, around 92% of which show up once; under 2% is in the top ten. Sequenced here: peripheral blood, sampled 28 days after the second AZD1222 dose. Receptors originate from an adult who received the AZD1222 COVID-19 vaccine.

The chain employs TRBV3-1 (or the pseudogene TRBV3-2) and TRBJ2-3, with 10 bases identical to TRBD2. The germline CDR1 and CDR2 sequences are LGHDT and YNNKEL (reference sequence). After removal of 4 bases from V and 5 bases from J, the junction contained 9 bases not matched to a gene. The CDR3 consists of 16 residues. DNA for the CDR3: TGTGCCAGCAGCCCTCTACTAGCGGGGAGGGTAGATACGCAGTATTTT. It translates to CASSPLLAGRVDTQYF.

This chain uses TRBV15 with TRBJ2-1; maybe TRBD2 (6 bases). V lost 2 bases and J lost 0, with 23 bases in between. CDR3 length equals 20 residues. Germline V gene sequence: CDR1 LNHNV, CDR2 YYDKDF (reference sequence). CDR3 sequence reads: CATSRTSPAIVADSYNEQFF. The CDR3 DNA is TGTGCCACCAGCAGAACATCTCCTGCCATCGTAGCGGACTCCTACAATGAGCAGTTCTTC. Looking up the rest from reference TRBV15 and TRBJ2-1 gives the full variable domain: DAMVIQNPRYQVTQFGKPVTLSCSQTLNHNVMYWYQQKSSQAPKLLFHYYDKDFNNEADTPDNFQSRRPNTSFCFLDIRSPGLGDTAMYLCATSRTSPAIVADSYNEQFFGPGTRLTVL.

Details on this clone: The sample has other DNA sequences that encode this CDR3 too. The J gene is TRBJ1-2, the V gene TRBV18; no reliable D call. Germline values: CDR1 KGHSH, CDR2 LQKENI. V was pared by 2 bases and J by 6 bases, with 4 bases between. The CDR3 runs to 11 residues. CDR3 protein: CASSPGDGYTF. CDR3 DNA: TGTGCCAGCTCACCAGGGGATGGCTACACCTTC.

This chain joins TRBV7-9 and TRBJ1-5; 7 bases agree with TRBD1. Per the germline V gene, CDR1 is SEHNR and CDR2 is FQNEAQ (reference sequence). V trimming: 5 bases; J trimming: 5 bases; junction bases outside the gene matches: 6. The CDR3 runs 14 residues. The CDR3 nucleotides read TGTGCCAGCAGCGAGACAGGGTTGGATCAGCCCCAGCATTTT. Residues: CASSETGLDQPQHF.

CDR3 in DNA: TGTGCCAGCAGCTTGACCGGGACCCCTACGCAGGAGACCCAGTACTTC. Amino acid sequence: CASSLTGTPTQETQYF. The chain has TRBV5-4 and TRBJ2-5; possibly TRBD1 or TRBD2 for D (5 bases each). The CDR3 contains 16 residues. V was clipped by 1 base and J by 5 bases, with 18 bases between them. CDR1 is SGHNT and CDR2 is YYREEE in the germline V gene (reference sequence).

This clone has just one count. The chain combines TRBV7-2 with TRBJ1-1; a weak D match, TRBD1 (6 bases). Trimming took off 5 bases at V and 4 bases at J, with 17 bases between the two ends. The CDR3 sequence is 15 residues long. The germline CDR1 and CDR2 sequences are SGHTA and FQGNSA. The CDR3 region is CASSPRGGRFTEAFF. For the CDR3, the DNA is TGTGCCAGCAGCCCAAGGGGGGGGCGGTTCACTGAAGCTTTCTTT. The complete variable domain, with remaining parts taken from reference TRBV7-2 and TRBJ1-1, reads GAGVSQSPSNKVTEKGKDVELRCDPISGHTALYWYRQSLGQGLEFLIYFQGNSAPDKSGLPSDRFSAERTGGSVSTLTIQRTQQEDSAVYLCASSPRGGRFTEAFFGQGTRLTVV.

The rearrangement joins TRBV11-3 to TRBJ1-1; D unclear. CDR3 length equals 13 residues. Germline CDR1 SGHNT, CDR2 YENEEA. Trimming shortened V by 5 bases and J by 0 bases, and 7 bases separated the two germline ends. The CDR3 nucleotides are TGTGCCAGCAGCGGCCACATGAACACTGAAGCTTTCTTT. Amino acid sequence: CASSGHMNTEAFF.

The rearrangement links TRBV7-9 to TRBJ2-5, with 9 nucleotides matching TRBD2. The V gene end was trimmed by 7 bases and the J gene end by 1 base; junction bases not matched to a gene: 10. This CDR3 region has 16 residues. Germline V CDR1 and CDR2: SEHNR, FQNEAQ (reference sequence). CDR3 sequence reads: CASTQGVAGAQETQYF. In DNA form, the CDR3 reads TGTGCCAGCACCCAGGGGGTAGCGGGAGCCCAAGAGACCCAGTACTTC.

The V call is TRBV6-5, the J call TRBJ1-2; TRBD1 aligns across 7 bases. The germline gives CDR1 MNHEY, CDR2 SVGAGI. J lost 3 bases, V lost 3 bases, and 10 bases had no gene match. The CDR3 totals 16 residues. Here the CDR3 reads CASSYNDRVRHYGYTF. CDR3 nucleotides: TGTGCCAGCAGTTATAACGACAGGGTTAGGCACTATGGCTACACCTTC.

V usage is TRBV7-3 and J usage is TRBJ2-3, with 7 nucleotides matching TRBD2. This CDR3 comprises 15 residues. V was pared by 5 bases and J by 1 base, with 6 bases of the junction left unmatched. CDR1 is SGHTA, CDR2 FQGTGA, per germline. The CDR3 loop reads CASSLSGVGTDTQYF. The DNA for the CDR3 is TGTGCCAGCAGCCTGAGCGGGGTGGGCACAGATACGCAGTATTTT.